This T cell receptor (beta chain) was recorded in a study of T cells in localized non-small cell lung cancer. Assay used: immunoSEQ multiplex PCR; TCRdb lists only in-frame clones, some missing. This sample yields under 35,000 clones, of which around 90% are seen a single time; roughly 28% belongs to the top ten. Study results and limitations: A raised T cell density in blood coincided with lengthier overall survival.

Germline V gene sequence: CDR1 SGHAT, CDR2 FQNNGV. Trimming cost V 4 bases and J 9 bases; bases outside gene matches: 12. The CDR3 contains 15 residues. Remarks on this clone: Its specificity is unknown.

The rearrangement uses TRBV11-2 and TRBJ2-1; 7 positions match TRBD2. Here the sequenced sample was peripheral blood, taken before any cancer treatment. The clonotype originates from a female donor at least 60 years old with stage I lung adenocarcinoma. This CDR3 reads CASSSDRTRVSEQFF. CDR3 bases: TGTGCCAGCAGCTCAGATCGGACTAGGGTCTCTGAGCAGTTCTTC. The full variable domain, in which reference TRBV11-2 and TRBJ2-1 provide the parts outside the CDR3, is EAGVAQSPRYKIIEKRQSVAFWCNPISGHATLYWYQQILGQGPKLLIQFQNNGVVDDSQLPKDRFSAERLKGVDSTLKIQPAKLEDSAVYLCASSSDRTRVSEQFFGPGTRLTVL.